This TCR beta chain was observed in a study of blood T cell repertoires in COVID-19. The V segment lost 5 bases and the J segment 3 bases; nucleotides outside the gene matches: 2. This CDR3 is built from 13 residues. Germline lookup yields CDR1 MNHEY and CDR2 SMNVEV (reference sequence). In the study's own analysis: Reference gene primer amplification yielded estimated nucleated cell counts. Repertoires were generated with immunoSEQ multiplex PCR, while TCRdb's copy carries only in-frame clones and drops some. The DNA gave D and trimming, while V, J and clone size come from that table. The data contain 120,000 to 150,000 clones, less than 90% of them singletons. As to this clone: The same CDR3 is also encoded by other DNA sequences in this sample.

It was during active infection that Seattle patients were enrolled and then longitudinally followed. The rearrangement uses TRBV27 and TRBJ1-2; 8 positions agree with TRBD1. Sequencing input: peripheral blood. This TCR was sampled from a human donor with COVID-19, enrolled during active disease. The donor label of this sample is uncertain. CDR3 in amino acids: CASSLTGDYGYTF. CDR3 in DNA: TGTGCCAGCAGTCTGACAGGGGACTATGGCTACACCTTC.